Listed below are T cell receptor beta chains from one sample, sequenced in a study of beta chain features in type 1 diabetes. Here immunoSEQ multiplex PCR was the method, and the copy in TCRdb shows in-frame clones only, minus some. The sample holds over 650,000 clones; over 13% are singletons and the top ten take just under 0.04%. Sequenced: naive CD4+ T cells from blood. All receptors derive from a man in his late teens or twenties with type 1 diabetes. Both conserved end residues are part of each CDR3. D genes are given only for firm matches. Only part of the rows carry a size: once, few, many, or a class if the clone is expanded.

abundance	d_gene	j_gene	v_gene	CDR3nt	CDR3aa
few	TRBD2	TRBJ2-3	TRBV4-1	TGCGCCAGCAGTCGCGGGACTAGCGGGACAGATACGCAGTATTTT	CASSRGTSGTDTQYF
.	TRBD1	TRBJ1-2	TRBV27	TGTGCCAGCAGTGGGACAGCCTTCCATGGCTACACCTTC	CASSGTAFHGYTF
few	.	TRBJ1-5	TRBV30	TGTGCCTGGAGTTCAGGGTTCGGTCAGCCCCAGCATTTT	CAWSSGFGQPQHF
.	.	TRBJ2-3	TRBV6-5	TGTGCCAGCAGTTCCACGGGCCTTTGGGAAGATACGCAGTATTTT	CASSSTGLWEDTQYF
.	.	TRBJ2-7	TRBV30	TGTGCCTGGAGTGTAGGGTATTCCTACGAGCAGTACTTC	CAWSVGYSYEQYF
few	TRBD1	TRBJ1-5	TRBV7-9	TGTGCCAGCAGCCCAGCCGGGACAGCGGATCAGCCCCAGCATTTT	CASSPAGTADQPQHF
.	.	TRBJ2-5	TRBV28	TGTGCCAGCAGTTCCACAGAGACCCAGTACTTC	CASSSTETQYF
.	.	TRBJ2-7	TRBV7-2	TGTGCCAGCACCCAAGCATGGGGGGCCATTAGCTCCTACGAGCAGTACTTC	CASTQAWGAISSYEQYF
.	.	TRBJ1-1	TRBV7-9	TGTGCCAGCAGCTTAGTTCCCCCGGGCGGGAGGGCTGAAGCTTTCTTT	CASSLVPPGGRAEAFF
.	.	TRBJ2-7	TRBV5-1	TGCGCCAGCAGCTCACGGGGATTAGGTAGTGTGGACGAGCAGTACTTC	CASSSRGLGSVDEQYF
.	.	TRBJ2-3	TRBV5-1	TGCGCCAGCAGCTTTGGGGGGACACTAACAGATACGCAGTATTTT	CASSFGGTLTDTQYF
.	.	TRBJ2-2	TRBV9	TGTGCCAGCAGCGTAGGGGGGTCCTGGACCGGGGAGCTGTTTTTT	CASSVGGSWTGELFF
.	.	TRBJ1-4	TRBV4-1	TGCGCCAGCAGCCAAGAACGGGGGCGGAATGAAAAACTGTTTTTT	CASSQERGRNEKLFF
.	.	TRBJ2-1	TRBV7-9	TGTGCCAGCAGCTTAGAGGGAGCCGGGACGCAGCAGTTCTTC	CASSLEGAGTQQFF
.	TRBD2	TRBJ2-5	TRBV4-1	TGCGCCAGCAGCCAAGAAGGGGGACTAGGTTCAGAGACCCAGTACTTC	CASSQEGGLGSETQYF
few	.	TRBJ2-7	TRBV4-2	TGTGCCAGCAGCCAAGAAACTAGACCGTACGAGCAGTACTTC	CASSQETRPYEQYF
.	.	TRBJ2-2	TRBV7-2	TGTGCCAGCAGCTTAGGGGGAAAAACCGGGGAGCTGTTTTTT	CASSLGGKTGELFF
.	.	TRBJ2-2	TRBV4-1	TGCGCCAGCAGCCAAGAGAAGCGGAGCTACGCCGGGGAGCTGTTTTTT	CASSQEKRSYAGELFF
few	.	TRBJ2-3	TRBV5-1	TGCGCCAGCAGCTTGGAAGGGGCAGGAGATACGCAGTATTTT	CASSLEGAGDTQYF
few	.	TRBJ2-1	TRBV29-1	TGCAGCGTTGATCAAGGGGTCAATGAGCAGTTCTTC	CSVDQGVNEQFF
.	.	TRBJ1-6	TRBV7-2	TGTGCCAGCAGCTCTAACCAGGGAGGGTATAATTCACCCCTCCACTTT	CASSSNQGGYNSPLHF
few	.	TRBJ1-6	TRBV5-4	TGTGCCAGCAGCTTGGGCACGTCTCAGGGAGCCCTCCACTTT	CASSLGTSQGALHF
few	TRBD2	TRBJ2-7	TRBV7-2	TGTGCCAGCAGCACGGGACTAGCGGGAGTTGTTATCGGGCAGTACTTC	CASSTGLAGVVIGQYF
once	TRBD1	TRBJ2-3	TRBV5-1	TGCGCCAGCAGCGCCGCCGGGACAGGGGGCGGCACAGATACGCAGTATTTT	CASSAAGTGGGTDTQYF
once	TRBD1	TRBJ1-2	TRBV6-1	TGTGCCAGCAGCATCGACAGGGGGGACTATGGCTACACCTTC	CASSIDRGDYGYTF
few	.	TRBJ1-2	TRBV4-1	TGCGCCAGCAGCCAAGTGGGGGGTAACTATGGCTACACCTTC	CASSQVGGNYGYTF
.	.	TRBJ2-3	TRBV9	TGTGCCAGCAGCGTAGCAACAGATACGCAGTATTTT	CASSVATDTQYF
few	.	TRBJ2-4	TRBV29-1	TGCAGCGTTGGGGGCCAGGGGAACATTCAGTACTTC	CSVGGQGNIQYF
.	.	TRBJ1-5	TRBV18	TGTGCCAGCTCATTATACACAGGGTTTTGGGGTCAGCCCCAGCATTTT	CASSLYTGFWGQPQHF
.	TRBD2	TRBJ2-3	TRBV4-1	TGCGCCAGCAGCCGGGGGGGGAGGTTGACAGCTCCCACAGATACGCAGTATTTT	CASSRGGRLTAPTDTQYF
few	.	TRBJ2-7	TRBV7-9	TGTGCCAGCAGCTTAAATACCGGGTACGAGCAGTACTTC	CASSLNTGYEQYF
few	.	TRBJ2-5	TRBV29-1	TGCAGCGTTGACGGACCATCCCAAGAGACCCAGTACTTC	CSVDGPSQETQYF
few	TRBD1	TRBJ2-5	TRBV27	TGTGCCAGCAGTTTATGGGGACAGCAAGAGACCCAGTACTTC	CASSLWGQQETQYF
few	.	TRBJ2-7	TRBV7-2	TGTGCCAGCAGCTTATCAGGGGACGAGCAGTACTTC	CASSLSGDEQYF
.	.	TRBJ2-7	TRBV2	TGTGCCAGCAGTGAAGCGACCTTTGGGGGCTCCTACGAGCAGTACTTC	CASSEATFGGSYEQYF
.	.	TRBJ2-3	TRBV6-5	TGTGCCAGCAGTTACCAACCTTACCACACAGATACGCAGTATTTT	CASSYQPYHTDTQYF
.	.	TRBJ2-7	TRBV2	TGTGCCAGCAGCCATGAAAGGAACGAGCAGTACTTC	CASSHERNEQYF
.	.	TRBJ1-1	TRBV30	TGTGCCTGGAGTCGGAAGGGAGGGCACACTGAAGCTTTCTTT	CAWSRKGGHTEAFF
once	.	TRBJ1-4	TRBV7-6	TGTGCCAGCAGCCCTCAGGGGCTTGGTGAAAAACTGTTTTTT	CASSPQGLGEKLFF
few	.	TRBJ1-4	TRBV6-6	TGTGGCGTCCGGGCCGAGATTAATGAAAAACTGTTTTTT	CGVRAEINEKLFF
.	TRBD1	TRBJ1-1	TRBV29-1	TGCAGAGCCGACCAGGACAGGGAAGGGTTCTTT	CRADQDREGFF
few	.	TRBJ2-7	TRBV30	TGTGCCTGGAAAGTCAGATCCTACGAGCAGTACTTC	CAWKVRSYEQYF
few	.	TRBJ2-1	TRBV27	TGTGCCAGCAGTGGCCCTCCGGAGAATGAGCAGTTCTTC	CASSGPPENEQFF
few	TRBD2	TRBJ2-7	TRBV7-2	TGTGCCAGCCGGGCTAGCGGACTGGGGGAGCAGTACTTC	CASRASGLGEQYF
few	.	TRBJ1-1	TRBV9	TGTGCCAGCAGCGTAAGGGGCACTGAAGCTTTCTTT	CASSVRGTEAFF
few	TRBD1	TRBJ2-1	TRBV27	TGTGCCAGCAGTCTAAATCCTTCGACAGGGAATGAGCAGTTCTTC	CASSLNPSTGNEQFF
.	TRBD2	TRBJ2-6	TRBV5-6	TGTGCCAGCAGCTTCGGGACTAAAGACTCTGGGGCCAACGTCCTGACTTTC	CASSFGTKDSGANVLTF
.	.	TRBJ2-5	TRBV7-2	TGTGCCAGCAACGACAGGCCTCAAGAGACCCAGTACTTC	CASNDRPQETQYF
.	.	TRBJ1-5	TRBV30	TGTGCCTGGAGTGTAGTTATGGGGGGCAATCAGCCCCAGCATTTT	CAWSVVMGGNQPQHF
.	.	TRBJ1-2	TRBV2	TGTGCCAGCAGTGAATTGGGGCAGGTTGGCTACACCTTC	CASSELGQVGYTF
.	.	TRBJ1-1	TRBV18	TGTGCCAGCTCACCGGGGTCCGCTGAAGCTTTCTTT	CASSPGSAEAFF
.	.	TRBJ1-2	TRBV4-2	TGTGCCAGCAGCCAAGATATCAGGAAGGGGGGCTATGGCTACACCTTC	CASSQDIRKGGYGYTF
few	TRBD2	TRBJ2-2	TRBV10-1	TGCGCCAGCAGTGCGACTAGCGGGAGAACCGGGGAGCTGTTTTTT	CASSATSGRTGELFF
.	.	TRBJ1-5	TRBV29-1	TGCAGCGTTGCGTGGCACACATCGGGCAGCAATCAGCCCCAGCATTTT	CSVAWHTSGSNQPQHF
few	.	TRBJ1-1	TRBV30	TGTGCCTGGAGTAGACGGACTGGGTACACTGAAGCTTTCTTT	CAWSRRTGYTEAFF